This TCR beta chain was documented in a study of Tregs in tolerant kidney transplant recipients. Broader study findings: No direct test of biological reproducibility was done here. The small number of patients limits these findings pending further validation. Tolerant patients' donor-specific Tregs expanded beyond overall Tregs, suggesting antigen-driven growth.

Sequencing used immunoSEQ multiplex PCR; TCRdb keeps in-frame clones, though not all of them. The table shows 50,000 to 65,000 clones, with 70% to 90% occurring only once. The nonmyeloablative bone marrow transplants came from related graft donors, with transient mixed chimerism. Unstimulated regulatory T cells (CD4+CD25+CD127-), CD4+CD25- non-regulatory cells, CD4 and CD8 cells were FACS-sorted from thawed PBMCs. Details on this clone: What it binds is not known.

The germline V gene encodes CDR1 SGHTA and CDR2 FQGNSA. V was clipped by 5 bases and J by 9 bases, with 14 bases between them. CDR3 length equals 13 residues. The input for sequencing was CD4+ T cells from blood (PBMCs), taken 6 months after the transplant. V is TRBV7-2 and J is TRBJ1-5; D perhaps matches TRBD1 (5 bases). This receptor was identified in a human patient who received a combined kidney and bone marrow transplant. Some of the T cells may derive from the graft donor. The DNA of the CDR3 is TGTGCCAGCAGCACCCAGCCCGGGGGGCCCCAGCATTTT. Translated, it gives CASSTQPGGPQHF.